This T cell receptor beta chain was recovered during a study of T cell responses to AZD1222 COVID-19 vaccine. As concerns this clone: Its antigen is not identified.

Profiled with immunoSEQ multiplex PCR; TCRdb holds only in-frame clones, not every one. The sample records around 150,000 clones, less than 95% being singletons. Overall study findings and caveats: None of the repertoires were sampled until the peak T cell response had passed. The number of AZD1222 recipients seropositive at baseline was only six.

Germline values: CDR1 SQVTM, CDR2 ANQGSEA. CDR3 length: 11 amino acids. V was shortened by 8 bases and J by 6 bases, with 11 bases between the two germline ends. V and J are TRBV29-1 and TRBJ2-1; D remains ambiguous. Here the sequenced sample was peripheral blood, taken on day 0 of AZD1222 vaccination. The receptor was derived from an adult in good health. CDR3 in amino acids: CSPLIGNEQFF. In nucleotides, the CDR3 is TGCAGCCCTCTAATAGGCAATGAGCAGTTCTTC.